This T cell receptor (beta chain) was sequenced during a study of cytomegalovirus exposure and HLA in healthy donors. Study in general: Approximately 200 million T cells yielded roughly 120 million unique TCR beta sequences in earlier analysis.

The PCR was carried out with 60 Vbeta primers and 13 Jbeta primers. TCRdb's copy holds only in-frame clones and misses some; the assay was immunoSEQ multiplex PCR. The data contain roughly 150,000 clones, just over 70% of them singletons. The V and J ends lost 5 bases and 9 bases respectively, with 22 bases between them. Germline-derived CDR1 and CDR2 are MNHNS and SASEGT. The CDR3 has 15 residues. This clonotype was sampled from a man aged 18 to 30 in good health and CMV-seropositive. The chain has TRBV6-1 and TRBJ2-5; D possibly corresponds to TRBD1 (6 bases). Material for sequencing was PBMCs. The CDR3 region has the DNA TGTGCCAGCAGTTCCTTAAGCGGACAGAGTGGAGCCCAGTACTTC. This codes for CASSSLSGQSGAQYF.